Shown below are 5 T cell receptor beta chains from a single sample sequenced in a study of T cell repertoires in cytomegalovirus infection. TCRdb reprocessed the reads with MiXCR, giving one entry per CDR3 protein. The table has roughly 630,000 distinct CDR3 sequences, 20% to 25% seen once. Input material: CD8+ T cells from PBMCs. The receptors were sampled from a human donor in good health (CMV status not recorded). Some clones in this sample may be carry-over from other donors' samples.

The CDR3 DNA reads as TGTGCCACCAGCAGCAGGGGCGGGGTCTACAATGAGCAGTTCTTC. This gives the protein CATSSRGGVYNEQFF. The chain combines TRBV15 with TRBJ2-1, with D perhaps given as TRBD1 or TRBD2 (6 bases each). Trimming took 3 bases from V and 3 from J, leaving 12 bases between them. Germline V gives CDR1 LNHNV, CDR2 YYDKDF (reference sequence). The length of the CDR3 is 15 residues.

Comments on this clonotype: Germline and junction disagree at one end, which may indicate a read error. J is TRBJ2-5 and V is TRBV20-1; 8 nucleotides match TRBD2. The CDR3 is 18 amino acids. CDR1 is DFQATT and CDR2 is SNEGSKA in the germline V gene (reference sequence). The DNA for the CDR3 is TGTGCGGGGGGTTCACTCGGACAGAAAAATTACATTGGGGAGACCCAGTACTTC. Translation: CAGGSLGQKNYIGETQYF.

J is TRBJ1-3 and V is TRBV28; D is perhaps TRBD1 (5 bases). Trimming took off 7 bases at V and 8 bases at J, with 15 bases between the two ends. The CDR3 is made up of 13 amino acids. Germline lookup yields CDR1 MDHEN and CDR2 SYDVKM. As DNA, the CDR3 is TGTGCCAGCACCTCTCGACCGGGGGACACCATATATTTT. This sequence encodes CASTSRPGDTIYF. Looking up the rest from reference TRBV28 and TRBJ1-3 gives the full variable domain: DVKVTQSSRYLVKRTGEKVFLECVQDMDHENMFWYRQDPGLGLRLIYFSYDVKMKEKGDIPEGYSVSREKKERFSLILESASTNQTSMYLCASTSRPGDTIYFGEGSWLTVV.

This clonotype showed up many times. The rearrangement links TRBV7-9 to TRBJ2-1; TRBD2 agrees at 7 bases. Germline assignment: CDR1 SEHNR and CDR2 FQNEAQ (reference sequence). J was trimmed by 8 bases and V by 6 bases; bases with no gene match: 16. There are 16 residues in the CDR3. The CDR3 DNA follows: TGTGCCAGCAGAGGCGGGGGACCGTTCATAAAGGATGAGCAGTTCTTC. Protein sequence: CASRGGGPFIKDEQFF. The full variable domain, its missing parts supplied by reference TRBV7-9 and TRBJ2-1, is DTGVSQNPRHKITKRGQNVTFRCDPISEHNRLYWYRQTLGQGPEFLTYFQNEAQLEKSRLLSDRFSAERPKGSFSTLEIQRTEQGDSAMYLCASRGGGPFIKDEQFFGPGTRLTVL.

The chain uses TRBV2 and TRBJ1-4; D remains unclear. Trimming removed 6 bases at V and 8 bases at J, with 7 bases between. The CDR3 length is 11 residues. CDR1 SNHLY and CDR2 FYNNEI come from the germline V gene. This CDR3 is CASRLPEKLFF. In DNA, the CDR3 is TGTGCCAGCAGGTTACCCGAAAAACTGTTTTTT. Complete variable domain (other parts from reference TRBV2 and TRBJ1-4): EPEVTQTPSHQVTQMGQEVILRCVPISNHLYFYWYRQILGQKVEFLVSFYNNEISEKSEIFDDQFSVERPDGSNFTLKIRSTKLEDSAMYFCASRLPEKLFFGSGTQLSVL.